These 28 T cell receptor beta chains share one sample of origin, sequenced in a study of T cells after yellow fever vaccination. TCRdb recomputed calls from the 5' RACE reads with MiXCR, one row per CDR3 protein. The data show 450,000 to 550,000 distinct CDR3 sequences, with 21% seen just once and around 17% held by the top ten. Here the sequenced sample was PBMCs, taken about 21 days after the first yellow fever vaccination. These receptors originate from a man aged 18 to 30 who received the YFV17D yellow fever vaccine.

This clonotype showed up just a few times. The chain joins TRBV5-1 to TRBJ2-5, with 11 positions matching TRBD2. This CDR3 spans 15 amino acids. Germline V gene data show CDR1 as SGHRS and CDR2 as YFSETQ. The V gene end was trimmed by 7 bases and the J gene end by 2 bases; junction bases not matched to a gene: 7. The DNA for the CDR3 is TGCGCCAGCCGGGGACTAGCGGTGGTACAAGAGACCCAGTACTTC. Translating gives CASRGLAVVQETQYF.

V and J are TRBV20-1 and TRBJ2-1; TRBD1 aligns across 8 bases. The CDR3 extends over 14 amino acids. After removal of 6 bases from V and 10 bases from J, the junction contained 14 bases not matched to a gene. Germline CDR1 reads DFQATT; CDR2 reads SNEGSKA (reference sequence). CDR3 residues: CSAPTPGGSWEQFF. The CDR3 DNA is TGCAGTGCGCCAACCCCAGGGGGCTCTTGGGAGCAGTTCTTC.

The rearrangement joins TRBV28 to TRBJ2-3; 11 bases are a match to TRBD1. Germline V gives CDR1 MDHEN, CDR2 SYDVKM. With 4 bases clipped from V and 4 bases from J, the junction kept 7 bases outside the gene matches. The CDR3 has 16 amino acids. DNA of the CDR3: TGTGCCAGCAGTTGGGGGACAGGGGGATCCGCAGATACGCAGTATTTT. It translates to CASSWGTGGSADTQYF.

The chain combines TRBV5-4 with TRBJ2-3; unclear D gene. V was pared by 1 base and J by 2 bases, with 11 bases between. The germline gives CDR1 SGHNT, CDR2 YYREEE (reference sequence). The CDR3 sequence is 15 residues long. This CDR3 is CASSLKDGNTDTQYF. CDR3 nucleotide sequence: TGTGCCAGCAGCTTGAAGGATGGAAACACAGATACGCAGTATTTT.

This chain uses TRBV11-2 with TRBJ2-3; 16 bases map to TRBD2. This CDR3 contains 17 residues. Germline V gene lookup returns CDR1 SGHAT and CDR2 FQNNGV. The V segment lost 4 bases and the J segment 7 bases; nucleotides outside the gene matches: 8. For the CDR3, the DNA is TGTGCCAGCAGCTCTTGGGGACTAGCGGGGGGGATAAATACGCAGTATTTT. Its translation is CASSSWGLAGGINTQYF.

This clonotype was observed a few times. This sequence joins TRBV5-1 and TRBJ2-5, with TRBD2 matching 10 bases. The CDR3 spans 17 residues. In germline, CDR1 is SGHRS, CDR2 YFSETQ. The V and J ends lost 3 bases and 5 bases, in that order; junction bases with no gene match: 13. Here the CDR3 reads CASSWESGGAALETQYF. In DNA, the CDR3 is TGCGCCAGCAGCTGGGAAAGCGGGGGGGCCGCCTTGGAGACCCAGTACTTC.

This clonotype was counted a few times. This sequence joins TRBV27 and TRBJ1-2; 9 bases agree with TRBD1. Germline-derived CDR1 and CDR2 are MNHEY and SMNVEV (reference sequence). The CDR3 loop spans 13 amino acids. The V and J ends lost 4 bases and 8 bases, in that order; junction bases with no gene match: 5. CDR3 nucleotide sequence: TGTGCCAGCAGTTACGGGACAGGGAACGGCTACACCTTC. This gives the protein CASSYGTGNGYTF.

This clonotype was seen a handful of times. The CDR3 loop reads CASSWTGGAETQYF. The CDR3 DNA follows: TGCGCCAGCAGTTGGACAGGGGGCGCAGAGACCCAGTACTTC. The chain employs TRBV5-1 and TRBJ2-5; 11 nucleotides line up with TRBD1. Trimming cost V 5 bases and J 4 bases; bases outside gene matches: 4. CDR3 length: 14 residues. Looked up from germline, CDR1 is SGHRS and CDR2 is YFSETQ.

This clonotype was counted between two and nine times. This chain uses TRBV4-1 with TRBJ1-1, with D possibly being TRBD1 (6 bases). CDR3 length equals 15 residues. V was shortened by 4 bases and J by 7 bases, with 19 bases between the two germline ends. CDR1 is MGHRA and CDR2 is YSYEKL in the germline V gene. This CDR3 is CASSPGAGGAYEAFF. DNA for the CDR3: TGCGCCAGCAGCCCGGGGGCGGGAGGGGCCTATGAAGCTTTCTTT.

The V call is TRBV12-3 or TRBV12-4, the J call TRBJ2-1, with 11 bases identical to TRBD2. With 9 bases clipped from V and 4 bases from J, the junction kept 5 bases outside the gene matches. The CDR3 covers 14 residues. The CDR3 sequence: CASIAGGSYNEQFF. Here the CDR3 DNA reads TGTGCCAGTATAGCGGGGGGGAGTTACAATGAGCAGTTCTTC.

This chain joins TRBV12-3 or TRBV12-4 and TRBJ2-5; unclear D gene. The CDR3 consists of 14 residues. Between the trimmed V and J ends, which lost 3 bases and 5 bases, there was a span of 13 bases. This CDR3 is CASSFLMASETQYF. DNA of the CDR3: TGTGCCAGCAGTTTTTTAATGGCTTCGGAGACCCAGTACTTC.

The rearrangement joins TRBV30 to TRBJ1-1, with D perhaps TRBD1 (5 bases). The V and J ends lost 7 bases and 4 bases respectively, with 22 bases between them. The CDR3 totals 15 residues. Germline V gene lookup returns CDR1 GTSNPN and CDR2 SVGIG (reference sequence). This CDR3 is CASRNRAGRGTEAFF. The CDR3, as DNA: TGTGCCTCCCGAAATCGGGCAGGGCGAGGCACTGAAGCTTTCTTT.

This clonotype was seen a few times. The V gene is TRBV4-3, the J gene TRBJ2-6; D might be TRBD2 (6 bases). This CDR3 is 16 amino acids long. Germline CDR1 LGHNA, CDR2 YSLEER. V was shortened by 1 base and J by 4 bases, with 11 bases between the two germline ends. This CDR3 is CASSQGRGSGANVLTF. The CDR3 DNA follows: TGCGCCAGCAGCCAAGGCCGGGGGTCCGGGGCCAACGTCCTGACTTTC.

This clonotype was seen more than once but under ten times. The gene calls are TRBV4-1 and TRBJ2-3, with 10 bases fitting TRBD2. CDR3 length equals 16 residues. Germline trimming cut 4 bases from V and 6 bases from J; bases unmatched to any gene: 10. Germline CDR1 is MGHRA and CDR2 is YSYEKL. The CDR3 nucleotides read TGCGCCAGCAGCCGACTCTTAGCGGGGGGAGAGGATACGCAGTATTTT. The encoded protein is CASSRLLAGGEDTQYF.

CDR3 amino acids: CASSFGQLNQPQHF. CDR3 DNA: TGTGCCAGCAGTTTTGGACAGCTAAATCAGCCCCAGCATTTT. This chain uses TRBV12-3 or TRBV12-4 with TRBJ1-5, with TRBD1 as a possible D gene (6 bases). The V gene lost 3 bases and the J gene lost 4 bases, with 10 bases spanning the gap. CDR3 length: 14 amino acids.

The V call is TRBV6-2 or TRBV6-3, the J call TRBJ2-1, with TRBD2 matching 8 bases. The germline gives CDR1 MNHEY, CDR2 SVGEGT. The trim removed 8 bases at V and 6 bases at J, leaving 6 bases unmatched. This CDR3 spans 13 amino acids. For the CDR3, the DNA is TGTGCCAGCCATCACGGGGGGGTCAATGAGCAGTTCTTC. This codes for CASHHGGVNEQFF.

This clonotype was counted ten times or more. The chain recombines TRBV12-3 or TRBV12-4 with TRBJ2-1; TRBD2 matches 9 bases. There are 13 residues in the CDR3. V trimming: 10 bases; J trimming: 4 bases; junction bases outside the gene matches: 5. CDR3 nucleotides: TGTGCCAACCCGGGACTAGCTTACAATGAGCAGTTCTTC. Protein: CANPGLAYNEQFF.

Only a few counts were recorded for this clonotype. The V and J genes are TRBV6-1 and TRBJ1-1, with TRBD1 matching 7 bases. Unmatched junction bases numbered 5, after V lost 6 bases and J lost 4 bases. The CDR3 spans 13 residues. Per the germline V gene, CDR1 is MNHNS and CDR2 is SASEGT. CDR3 sequence (DNA): TGTGCCAGCAGAAGGACAGGCGTCACTGAAGCTTTCTTT. It encodes CASRRTGVTEAFF.

J is TRBJ2-7 and V is TRBV5-1; D is undetermined. Trimming left V 0 bases short and J 5 bases short, with 12 bases between. CDR1 is SGHRS and CDR2 is YFSETQ in the germline V gene. The CDR3 length is 14 residues. The CDR3 DNA follows: TGCGCCAGCAGCTTGGCCTGGGGTGGCGACGAGCAGTACGTC. This sequence encodes CASSLAWGGDEQYV.

The chain uses TRBV6-2 or TRBV6-3 and TRBJ1-2, with D unclear. This CDR3 has 12 amino acids. V lost 4 bases, J lost 7 bases, and 10 bases lay in between. Germline V gene lookup returns CDR1 MNHEY and CDR2 SVGEGT. The CDR3 coding sequence is TGTGCCAGCAGTTTCGAATCTGTTGGCTACACCTTC. Amino acids: CASSFESVGYTF.

The chain couples TRBV3-1 to TRBJ2-7; D call uncertain. Deletions cut 4 bases from V and 3 bases from J, with 7 bases between. Germline CDR1 and CDR2: LGHDT and YNNKEL (reference sequence). The CDR3 spans 12 residues. The CDR3 is CASSLVRYEQYF. Written as DNA, the CDR3 is TGTGCCAGCAGCCTTGTGCGCTACGAGCAGTACTTC.

V usage is TRBV5-1 and J usage is TRBJ1-2; TRBD1 is a possible D gene (5 bases). Trimming took off 4 bases at V and 4 bases at J, with 11 bases between the two ends. Germline CDR1 reads SGHRS; CDR2 reads YFSETQ. The CDR3 is made up of 13 amino acids. CDR3 in amino acids: CASSRQRPYGYTF. The CDR3 DNA sequence: TGCGCCAGCAGCCGACAGAGGCCCTATGGCTACACCTTC.

At least ten counts were recorded for this clonotype. The V and J genes are TRBV11-2 and TRBJ2-7; D unresolved. The V end was cut by 1 base, the J end by 1 base, with 8 bases between. This CDR3 region has 14 residues. The germline CDR1 and CDR2 sequences are SGHAT and FQNNGV. The CDR3 is CASSLGPVSYEQYV. In DNA form, the CDR3 reads TGTGCCAGCAGCTTAGGTCCGGTGTCCTACGAGCAGTACGTC.

The chain couples TRBV7-3 to TRBJ2-3; TRBD1 matches at 8 bases. Germline CDR1 reads SGHTA; CDR2 reads FQGTGA. J lost 3 bases, V lost 5 bases, and 7 bases had no gene match. The CDR3 runs to 15 residues. The CDR3 DNA is TGTGCCAGCAGCGGAGAAGGACAGGGAACAGATACGCAGTATTTT. The encoded protein is CASSGEGQGTDTQYF.

The sample holds a few counts of this clonotype. This chain's CDR3 is CASSSGTPNQETQYF. In nucleotides, the CDR3 is TGCGCCAGCAGCTCCGGGACACCAAATCAAGAGACCCAGTACTTC. The chain recombines TRBV5-1 with TRBJ2-5, with D possibly TRBD1 on 6 matching bases. V was shortened by 3 bases and J by 2 bases, with 14 bases between the two germline ends. Germline CDR1 is SGHRS and CDR2 is YFSETQ. CDR3 length: 15 amino acids.

This clonotype was seen a few times. The chain joins TRBV6-1 to TRBJ2-3; D is unclear. V was pared by 5 bases and J by 4 bases, with 13 bases between. The CDR3 consists of 14 residues. Germline V gene sequence: CDR1 MNHNS, CDR2 SASEGT. CDR3 residues: CASSPRPGPDTQYF. The CDR3 DNA sequence: TGTGCCAGCAGTCCCCGACCCGGACCAGATACGCAGTATTTT.

This clonotype was detected only a few times. The chain is built from TRBV5-5 and TRBJ1-1; D may be TRBD1 (5 bases). Trimming removed 3 bases from V and 6 bases from J, with 15 bases in between. CDR3 length equals 14 residues. Germline V gene data show CDR1 as SGHKS and CDR2 as YYEKEE (reference sequence). The CDR3: CASSSGHLIPEAFF. DNA for the CDR3: TGTGCCAGCAGCTCTGGACACCTTATCCCTGAAGCTTTCTTT.

DNA of the CDR3: TGCAGCGTTGAAACACAGTATGCCGGGGAGCTGTTTTTT. The encoded protein is CSVETQYAGELFF. The chain has TRBV29-1 and TRBJ2-2; no clear D gene. Trimming stripped 2 bases from V and 6 bases from J, with 10 bases between. This CDR3 contains 13 residues. CDR1 is SQVTM and CDR2 is ANQGSEA in the germline V gene.